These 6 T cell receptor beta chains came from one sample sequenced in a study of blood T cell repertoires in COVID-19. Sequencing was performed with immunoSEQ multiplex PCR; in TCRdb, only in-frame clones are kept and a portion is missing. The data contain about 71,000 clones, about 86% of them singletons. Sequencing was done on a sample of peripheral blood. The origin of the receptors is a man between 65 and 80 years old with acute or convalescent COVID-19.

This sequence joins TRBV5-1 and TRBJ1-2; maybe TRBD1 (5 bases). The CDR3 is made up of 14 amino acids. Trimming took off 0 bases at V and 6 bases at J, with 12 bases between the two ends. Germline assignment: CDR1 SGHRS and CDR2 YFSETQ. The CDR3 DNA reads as TGCGCCAGCAGCTTGGGGCGGACAAGGAATGGCTACACCTTC. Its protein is CASSLGRTRNGYTF.

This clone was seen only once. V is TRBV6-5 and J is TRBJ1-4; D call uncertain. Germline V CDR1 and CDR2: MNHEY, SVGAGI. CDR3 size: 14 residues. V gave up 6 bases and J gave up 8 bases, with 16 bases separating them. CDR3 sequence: CASSPTANPEKLFF. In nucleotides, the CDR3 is TGTGCCAGCAGCCCAACAGCAAACCCAGAAAAACTGTTTTTT.

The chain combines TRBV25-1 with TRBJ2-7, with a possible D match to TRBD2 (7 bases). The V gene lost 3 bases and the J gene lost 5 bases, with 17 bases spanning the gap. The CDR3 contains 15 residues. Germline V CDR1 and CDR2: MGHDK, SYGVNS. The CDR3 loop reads CASSDWGGGNDEQYF. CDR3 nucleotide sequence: TGTGCCAGCAGTGATTGGGGAGGGGGTAACGACGAGCAGTACTTC.

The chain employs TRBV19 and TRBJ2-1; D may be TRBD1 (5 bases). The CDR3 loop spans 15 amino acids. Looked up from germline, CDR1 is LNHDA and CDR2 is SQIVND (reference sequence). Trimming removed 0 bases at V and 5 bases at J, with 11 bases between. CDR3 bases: TGTGCCAGTAGTATAGACAGGGCTTCGGACAATGAGCAGTTCTTC. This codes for CASSIDRASDNEQFF.

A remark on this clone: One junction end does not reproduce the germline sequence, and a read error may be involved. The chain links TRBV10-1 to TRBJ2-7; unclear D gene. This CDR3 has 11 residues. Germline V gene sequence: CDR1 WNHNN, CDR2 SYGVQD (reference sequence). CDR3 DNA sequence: TGTGCGGCTCGGCGGCATTACGAGCAGTACTTC. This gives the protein CAARRHYEQYF.

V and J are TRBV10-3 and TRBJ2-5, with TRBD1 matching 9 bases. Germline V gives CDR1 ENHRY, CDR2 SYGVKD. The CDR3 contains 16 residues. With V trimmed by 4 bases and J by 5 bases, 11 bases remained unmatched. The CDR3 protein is CAISAGDRGVSETQYF. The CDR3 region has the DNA TGTGCCATCAGTGCCGGCGACAGGGGGGTCTCGGAGACCCAGTACTTC.